The next 7 T cell receptor beta chains were all read from a single sample in a study of EBV T-cell therapy then PD-1 blockade in nasopharyngeal carcinoma. Their antigen targets remain unknown. This sample's treatment: AdE1-LMPpoly-expanded autologous EBV-specific T-cell therapy followed by anti-PD-1 nivolumab. This table comes from immunoSEQ multiplex PCR, and its TCRdb copy is limited to in-frame clones, with some not included. The data contain about 23,000 clones, approximately 87% of them singletons. The sequences come from CD8+ T cells from blood, collected at roughly day 67 from a patient whose treatment included autologous EBV-specific T cells and nivolumab. Receptors were obtained from a man aged 40-50 years with nasopharyngeal carcinoma.

The chain is built from TRBV5-6 and TRBJ1-1; D is uncertain. Germline-derived CDR1 and CDR2 are SGHDT and YYEEEE. The CDR3 covers 13 residues. Trimming removed 3 bases from V and 1 base from J, with 7 bases in between. Here the CDR3 DNA reads TGTGCCAGCAGCTGGGCCACGAACACTGAAGCTTTCTTT. Translated, it gives CASSWATNTEAFF.

The rearrangement links TRBV2 to TRBJ1-5; D is uncertain. Germline assignment: CDR1 SNHLY and CDR2 FYNNEI. V lost 2 bases, J lost 7 bases, and 21 bases lay in between. There are 17 residues in the CDR3. The chain's CDR3 is CASSETPRTALGQPQHF. CDR3 DNA: TGTGCCAGCAGTGAAACCCCTAGGACTGCCCTAGGGCAGCCCCAGCATTTT.

This clone was observed a handful of times. The chain couples TRBV27 to TRBJ1-4, with 8 bases fitting TRBD1. The CDR3 covers 15 residues. CDR1 is MNHEY, CDR2 SMNVEV, per germline (reference sequence). V was clipped by 5 bases and J by 7 bases; unmatched bases: 9. CDR3 loop: CASSHQTGVVEKLFF. Here the CDR3 DNA reads TGTGCCAGCAGTCACCAGACAGGGGTAGTTGAAAAACTGTTTTTT.

This sequence joins TRBV19 and TRBJ2-7; 9 positions agree with TRBD1. The ends lost 3 bases at V and 2 bases at J; junction bases unmatched: 2. The CDR3 length is 14 residues. Per the germline V gene, CDR1 is LNHDA and CDR2 is SQIVND (reference sequence). The CDR3: CASSMGQGPYEQYF. CDR3 coding DNA: TGTGCCAGTAGTATGGGACAGGGACCCTACGAGCAGTACTTC.

V is TRBV6-5 and J is TRBJ1-2; TRBD1 might be the D (6 bases). Trimming took off 9 bases at V and 2 bases at J, with 16 bases between the two ends. Germline CDR1 is MNHEY and CDR2 is SVGAGI. The CDR3 totals 14 residues. The chain's CDR3 is CASLPGHQNYGYTF. Here the CDR3 DNA reads TGTGCCAGTCTACCGGGACACCAGAACTATGGCTACACCTTC.

CDR3 amino acids: CASIVAQGFSEQYF. The DNA of the CDR3 is TGTGCCAGTATAGTCGCCCAGGGTTTTTCCGAGCAGTACTTC. The rearrangement links TRBV19 to TRBJ2-7, with a weak D call TRBD1 (5 bases). Deletions cut 7 bases from V and 6 bases from J, with 19 bases between. The CDR3 is made up of 14 amino acids. The germline gives CDR1 LNHDA, CDR2 SQIVND (reference sequence).

The V gene is TRBV28, the J gene TRBJ1-3; 9 nucleotides line up with TRBD1. The V gene's germline CDR1 is MDHEN and CDR2 SYDVKM. The CDR3 loop spans 19 amino acids. The J segment lost 5 bases and the V segment lost 7 bases, leaving 21 bases of the junction unmatched. Written as DNA, the CDR3 is TGTGCCAGCAAACCAGCAGGGACAGGGAGGAGAGAACCCCGAAACACCATATATTTT. Encoded protein: CASKPAGTGRREPRNTIYF.